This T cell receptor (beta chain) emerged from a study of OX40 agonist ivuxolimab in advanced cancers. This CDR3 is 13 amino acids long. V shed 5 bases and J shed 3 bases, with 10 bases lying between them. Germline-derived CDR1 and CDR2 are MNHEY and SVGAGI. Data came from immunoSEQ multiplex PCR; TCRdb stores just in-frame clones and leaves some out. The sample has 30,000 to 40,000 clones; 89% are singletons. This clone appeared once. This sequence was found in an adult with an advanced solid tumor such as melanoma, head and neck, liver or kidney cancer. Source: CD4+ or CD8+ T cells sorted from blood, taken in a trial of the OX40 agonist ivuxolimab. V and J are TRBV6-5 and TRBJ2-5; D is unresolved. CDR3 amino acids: CASSHRNEETQYF. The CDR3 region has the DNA TGTGCCAGCAGTCATAGGAATGAAGAGACCCAGTACTTC.